The clone carrying this TCR beta chain was found a few times. The junction departs from germline at one end; a sequencing error may be responsible. TCRdb recomputed calls from the PCR reads with MiXCR, one row per CDR3 protein. The sample records over 3,000 distinct CDR3 sequences, 11% to 15% being singletons. The entry originates in a study of tumor-infiltrating lymphocytes in oesophageal squamous cell carcinoma. The sequence was collected from a male donor with esophageal squamous cell carcinoma. Material for sequencing was esophageal tumor tissue.

The CDR3 nucleotides are TGTGCCAACAGCTTCGACCTCGGAGATACGCAGTACTTC. Protein product: CANSFDLGDTQYF. The rearrangement joins TRBV7-8 to TRBJ2-5; no reliable D call. The germline V gene encodes CDR1 SGHVS and CDR2 FQNEAQ. The CDR3 runs 13 residues.